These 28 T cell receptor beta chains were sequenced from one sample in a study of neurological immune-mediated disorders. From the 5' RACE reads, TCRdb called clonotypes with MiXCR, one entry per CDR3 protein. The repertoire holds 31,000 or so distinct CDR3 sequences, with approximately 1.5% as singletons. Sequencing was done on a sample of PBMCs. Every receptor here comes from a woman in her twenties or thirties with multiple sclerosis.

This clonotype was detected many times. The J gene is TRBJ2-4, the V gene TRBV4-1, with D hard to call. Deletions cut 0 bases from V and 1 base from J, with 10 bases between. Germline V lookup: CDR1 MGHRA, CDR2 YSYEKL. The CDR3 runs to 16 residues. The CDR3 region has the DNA TGCGCCAGCAGCCAAGATGACTTCATCGCCAAAAACATTCAGTACTTC. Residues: CASSQDDFIAKNIQYF.

CDR3 residues: CASSQARGGTYNEQFF. For the CDR3, the DNA is TGTGCCAGCAGCCAAGCGCGCGGGGGTACCTACAATGAGCAGTTCTTC. The chain joins TRBV3-1 to TRBJ2-1; 7 positions agree with TRBD2. With 1 base clipped from V and 2 bases from J, the junction kept 5 bases outside the gene matches. The CDR3 consists of 16 residues. Germline CDR1 is LGHDT and CDR2 is YNNKEL (reference sequence).

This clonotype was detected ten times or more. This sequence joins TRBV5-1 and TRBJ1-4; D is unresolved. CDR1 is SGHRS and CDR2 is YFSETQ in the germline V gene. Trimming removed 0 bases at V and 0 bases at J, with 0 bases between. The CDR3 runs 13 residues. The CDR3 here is CASSLATNEKLFF. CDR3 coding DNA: TGCGCCAGCAGCTTGGCAACTAATGAAAAACTGTTTTTT.

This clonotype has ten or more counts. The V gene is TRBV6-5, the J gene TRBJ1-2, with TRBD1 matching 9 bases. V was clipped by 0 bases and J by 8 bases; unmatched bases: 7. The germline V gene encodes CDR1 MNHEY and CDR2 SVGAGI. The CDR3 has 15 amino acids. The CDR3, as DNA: TGTGCCAGCAGTTACTCCACAGGGGGCGGTAGGGGCTACACCTTC. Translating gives CASSYSTGGGRGYTF.

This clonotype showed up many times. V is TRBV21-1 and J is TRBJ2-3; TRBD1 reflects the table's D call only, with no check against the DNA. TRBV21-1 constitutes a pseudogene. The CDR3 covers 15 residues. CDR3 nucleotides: TGTGCCAGCAGCAAGTTTGGGACACATCAAGATACGCAGTATTTT. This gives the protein CASSKFGTHQDTQYF.

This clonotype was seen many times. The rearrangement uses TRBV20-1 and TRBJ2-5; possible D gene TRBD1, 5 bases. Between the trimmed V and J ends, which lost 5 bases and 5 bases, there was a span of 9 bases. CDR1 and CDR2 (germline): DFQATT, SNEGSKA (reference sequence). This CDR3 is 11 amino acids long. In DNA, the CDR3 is TGCAGTGCTGGGGCCGGTGAGACCCAGTACTTC. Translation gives CSAGAGETQYF.

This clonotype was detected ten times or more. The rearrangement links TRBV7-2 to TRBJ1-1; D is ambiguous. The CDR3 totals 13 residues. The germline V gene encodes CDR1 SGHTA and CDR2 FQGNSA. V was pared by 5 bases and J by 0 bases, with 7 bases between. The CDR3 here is CASSMGVNTEAFF. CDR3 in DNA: TGTGCCAGCAGCATGGGAGTGAACACTGAAGCTTTCTTT. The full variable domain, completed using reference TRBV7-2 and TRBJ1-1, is GAGVSQSPSNKVTEKGKDVELRCDPISGHTALYWYRQSLGQGLEFLIYFQGNSAPDKSGLPSDRFSAERTGGSVSTLTIQRTQQEDSAVYLCASSMGVNTEAFFGQGTRLTVV.

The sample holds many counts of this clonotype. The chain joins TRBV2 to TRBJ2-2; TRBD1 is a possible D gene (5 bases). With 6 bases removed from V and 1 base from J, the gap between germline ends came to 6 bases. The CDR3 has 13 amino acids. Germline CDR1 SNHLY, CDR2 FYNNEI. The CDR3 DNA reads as TGTGCCAGCAGAGACAGGAACACCGGGGAGCTGTTTTTT. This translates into CASRDRNTGELFF.

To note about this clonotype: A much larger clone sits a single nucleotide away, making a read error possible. The CDR3 DNA reads TGTGCCAGCAGCCAAAACAAGAACACCGGGGAGCTGTTTTTT. Amino acids: CASSQNKNTGELFF. The chain couples TRBV3-1 to TRBJ2-2; D remains unclear. Trimming pared 2 bases from V and 1 base from J, leaving 5 bases between. Germline CDR1 and CDR2: LGHDT and YNNKEL (reference sequence). There are 14 residues in the CDR3.

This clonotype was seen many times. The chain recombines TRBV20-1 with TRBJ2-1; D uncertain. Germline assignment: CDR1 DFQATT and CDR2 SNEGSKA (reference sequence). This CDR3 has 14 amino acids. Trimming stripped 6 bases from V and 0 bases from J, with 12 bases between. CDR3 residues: CSATGITSYNEQFF. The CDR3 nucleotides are TGCAGTGCAACCGGAATAACCTCCTACAATGAGCAGTTCTTC.

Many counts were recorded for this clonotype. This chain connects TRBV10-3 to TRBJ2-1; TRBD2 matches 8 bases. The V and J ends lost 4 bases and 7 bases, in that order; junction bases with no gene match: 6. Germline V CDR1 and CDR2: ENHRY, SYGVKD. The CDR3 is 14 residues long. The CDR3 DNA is TGTGCCATCAGTGGCGGACTAGCAGGAAATGAGCAGTTCTTC. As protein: CAISGGLAGNEQFF.

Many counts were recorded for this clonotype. CDR3 sequence (DNA): TGCAGTTCTGAGGATGGGGGCCCCAATGAGCAGTTCTTC. Protein sequence: CSSEDGGPNEQFF. The chain couples TRBV20-1 to TRBJ2-1; weak D call: TRBD1 (6 bases). Germline loops: CDR1 DFQATT, CDR2 SNEGSKA (reference sequence). The CDR3 loop spans 13 amino acids. V gave up 8 bases and J gave up 6 bases, with 17 bases separating them.

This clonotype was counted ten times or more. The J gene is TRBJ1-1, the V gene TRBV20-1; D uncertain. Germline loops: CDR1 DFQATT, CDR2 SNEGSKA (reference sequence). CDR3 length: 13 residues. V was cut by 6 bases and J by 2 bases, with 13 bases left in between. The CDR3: CSANSGVNTEAFF. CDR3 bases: TGCAGTGCCAATTCTGGGGTTAACACTGAAGCTTTCTTT.

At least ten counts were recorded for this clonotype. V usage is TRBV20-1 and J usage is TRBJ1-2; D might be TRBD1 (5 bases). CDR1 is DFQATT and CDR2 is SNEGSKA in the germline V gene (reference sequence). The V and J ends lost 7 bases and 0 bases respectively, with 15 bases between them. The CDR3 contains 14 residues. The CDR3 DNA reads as TGCAGTGTCAACCGGGGCGCTACTAACTATGGCTACACCTTC. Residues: CSVNRGATNYGYTF.

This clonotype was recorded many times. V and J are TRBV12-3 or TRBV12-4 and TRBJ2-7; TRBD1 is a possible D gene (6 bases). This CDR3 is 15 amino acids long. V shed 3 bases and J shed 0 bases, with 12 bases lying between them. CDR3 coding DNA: TGTGCCAGCAGTTTTTCAGGGGCAAACTCCTACGAGCAGTACTTC. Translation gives CASSFSGANSYEQYF.

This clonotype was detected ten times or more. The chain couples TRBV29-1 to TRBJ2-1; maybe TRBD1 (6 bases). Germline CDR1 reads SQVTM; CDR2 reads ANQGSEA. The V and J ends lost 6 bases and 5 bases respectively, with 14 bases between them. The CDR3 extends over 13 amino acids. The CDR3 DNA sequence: TGCAGCGTGAGCCGGCAGGGGAACAATGAGCAGTTCTTC. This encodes CSVSRQGNNEQFF.

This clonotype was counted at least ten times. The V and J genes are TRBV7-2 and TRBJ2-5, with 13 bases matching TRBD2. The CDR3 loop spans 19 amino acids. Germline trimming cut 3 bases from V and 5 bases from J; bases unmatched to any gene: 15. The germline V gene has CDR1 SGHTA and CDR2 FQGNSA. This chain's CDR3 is CASSFLPHRLAGGRETQYF. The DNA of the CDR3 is TGTGCCAGCAGCTTCCTGCCCCATAGACTAGCGGGGGGCAGGGAGACCCAGTACTTC.

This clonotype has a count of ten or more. CDR3 in DNA: TGCAGTGCTTCTCTAGCGGCCTACGAGCAGTACTTC. Protein: CSASLAAYEQYF. V usage is TRBV20-1 and J usage is TRBJ2-7; TRBD2 aligns across 7 bases. There are 12 residues in the CDR3. From germline, CDR1 is DFQATT and CDR2 SNEGSKA (reference sequence). V lost 5 bases to trimming and J lost 2 bases; unmatched junction nucleotides: 3.

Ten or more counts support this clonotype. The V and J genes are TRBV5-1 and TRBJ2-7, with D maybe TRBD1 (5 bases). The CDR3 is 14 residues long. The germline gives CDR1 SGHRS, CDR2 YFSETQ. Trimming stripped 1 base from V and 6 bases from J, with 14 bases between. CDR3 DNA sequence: TGCGCCAGCAGCTTGAAAGGGGTGATGGGCGAGCAGTACTTC. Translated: CASSLKGVMGEQYF.

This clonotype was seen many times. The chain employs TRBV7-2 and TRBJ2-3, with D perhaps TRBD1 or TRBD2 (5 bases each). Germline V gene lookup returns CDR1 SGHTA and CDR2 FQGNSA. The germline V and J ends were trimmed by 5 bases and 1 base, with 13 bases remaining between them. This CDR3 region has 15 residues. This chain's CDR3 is CASSPRGMGTDTQYF. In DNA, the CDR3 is TGTGCCAGCAGCCCCCGGGGCATGGGCACAGATACGCAGTATTTT.

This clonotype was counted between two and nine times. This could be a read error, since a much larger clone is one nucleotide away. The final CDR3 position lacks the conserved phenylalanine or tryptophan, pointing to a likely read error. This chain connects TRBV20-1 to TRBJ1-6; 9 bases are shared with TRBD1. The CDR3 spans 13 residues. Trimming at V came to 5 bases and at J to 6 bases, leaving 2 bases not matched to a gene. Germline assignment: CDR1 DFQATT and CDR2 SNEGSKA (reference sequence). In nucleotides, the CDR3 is TGCAGTGCTTCGGACAGGGGTAATTCACCCCTCCACTGT. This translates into CSASDRGNSPLHC.

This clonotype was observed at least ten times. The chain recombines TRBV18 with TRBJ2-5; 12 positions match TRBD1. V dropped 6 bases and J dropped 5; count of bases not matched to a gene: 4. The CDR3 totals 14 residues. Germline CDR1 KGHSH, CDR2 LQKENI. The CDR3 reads CASSGQGAGETQYF. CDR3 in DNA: TGTGCCAGCTCGGGACAGGGGGCAGGCGAGACCCAGTACTTC.

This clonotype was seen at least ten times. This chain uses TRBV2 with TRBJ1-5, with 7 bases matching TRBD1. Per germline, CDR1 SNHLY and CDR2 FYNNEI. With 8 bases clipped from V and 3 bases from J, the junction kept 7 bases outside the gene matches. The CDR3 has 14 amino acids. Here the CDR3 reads CASGLDRDNQPQHF. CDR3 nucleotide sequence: TGTGCCAGCGGCCTCGACAGGGACAATCAGCCCCAGCATTTT.

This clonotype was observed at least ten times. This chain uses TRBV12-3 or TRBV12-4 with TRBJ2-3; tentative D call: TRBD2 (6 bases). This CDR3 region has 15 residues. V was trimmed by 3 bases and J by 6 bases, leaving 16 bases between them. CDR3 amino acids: CASSLASSAADTQYF. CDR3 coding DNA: TGTGCCAGCAGTTTGGCTTCTAGCGCTGCGGATACGCAGTATTTT.

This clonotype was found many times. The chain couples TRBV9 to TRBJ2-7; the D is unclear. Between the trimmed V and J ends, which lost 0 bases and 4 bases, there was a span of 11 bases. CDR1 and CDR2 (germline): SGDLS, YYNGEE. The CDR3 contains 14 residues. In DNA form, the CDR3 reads TGTGCCAGCAGCGTAGATTCTAGTGGGTACGAGCAGTACTTC. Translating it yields CASSVDSSGYEQYF.

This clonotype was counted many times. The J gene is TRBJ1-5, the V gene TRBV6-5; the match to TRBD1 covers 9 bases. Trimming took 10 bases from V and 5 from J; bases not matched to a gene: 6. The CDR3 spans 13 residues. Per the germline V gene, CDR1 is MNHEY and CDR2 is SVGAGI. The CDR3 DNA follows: TGTGCCACGGGGGGACAGGGAGATCAGCCCCAGCATTTT. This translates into CATGGQGDQPQHF.

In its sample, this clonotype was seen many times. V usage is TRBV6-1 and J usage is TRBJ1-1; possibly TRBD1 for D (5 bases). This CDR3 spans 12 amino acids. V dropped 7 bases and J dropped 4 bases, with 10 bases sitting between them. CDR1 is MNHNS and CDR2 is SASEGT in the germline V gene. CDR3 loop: CASTWGTTEAFF. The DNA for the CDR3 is TGTGCCAGCACTTGGGGCACCACTGAAGCTTTCTTT.

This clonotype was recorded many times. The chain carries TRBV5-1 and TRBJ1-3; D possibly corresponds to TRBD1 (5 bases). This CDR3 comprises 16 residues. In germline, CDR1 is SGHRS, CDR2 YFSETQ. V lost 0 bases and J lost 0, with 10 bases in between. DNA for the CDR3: TGCGCCAGCAGCTTGGCAGGGCGAGACTCTGGAAACACCATATATTTT. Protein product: CASSLAGRDSGNTIYF.